One sample yielded the 18 T cell receptor beta chains listed below, sequenced in a study of blood T cells in healthy people across ages. Primed by a sample-barcoded 5' primer and a J-beta primer mix, a second PCR proceeded for about 7 to 12 cycles. TCRdb used MiXCR to reprocess the 5' RACE reads, holding one entry per CDR3 protein. The sample includes around 1.5 million distinct CDR3 sequences, approximately 32% of them seen just once. Sequencing used blood. The receptors shown here come from a woman aged 25 to 39 in good health.

This clonotype has more than one count but fewer than ten. The V gene is TRBV4-1, the J gene TRBJ2-1; D may match TRBD1 or TRBD2 (7 bases each). The CDR3 covers 17 residues. Trimming removed 7 bases at V and 8 bases at J, with 27 bases between. The germline gives CDR1 MGHRA, CDR2 YSYEKL. This chain's CDR3 is CASTPQGGGGVDDEQFF. The DNA for the CDR3 is TGCGCCAGCACGCCTCAAGGGGGCGGGGGAGTTGACGATGAGCAGTTCTTC.

This chain connects TRBV6-1 to TRBJ2-5; 7 bases match TRBD1. This CDR3 contains 13 residues. V was clipped by 11 bases and J by 2 bases; unmatched bases: 8. Germline V lookup: CDR1 MNHNS, CDR2 SASEGT. The CDR3 DNA sequence: TGTGCCGCAGTGGACAGGCCGCAAGAGACCCAGTACTTC. Translated, it gives CAAVDRPQETQYF.

CDR3 amino acids: CASSWGRTDTQYF. Here the CDR3 DNA reads TGCGCCAGCAGCTGGGGTCGGACAGATACGCAGTATTTT. V and J are TRBV5-1 and TRBJ2-3; no clear D gene. The CDR3 spans 13 residues. CDR1 and CDR2 (germline): SGHRS, YFSETQ. The V gene lost 3 bases and the J gene lost 3 bases, with 8 bases spanning the gap.

This clonotype appeared a few times. The chain employs TRBV6-2 or TRBV6-3 and TRBJ2-1, with a weak D call TRBD2 (5 bases). V lost 1 base and J lost 1, with 11 bases in between. From germline, CDR1 is MNHEY and CDR2 SVGEGT. The CDR3 consists of 16 residues. The CDR3 loop reads CASSYLVGVSYNEQFF. CDR3 nucleotide sequence: TGTGCCAGCAGTTACTTGGTGGGAGTTTCCTACAATGAGCAGTTCTTC.

The chain couples TRBV20-1 to TRBJ1-6; maybe TRBD1 (5 bases). The CDR3 is 16 residues long. Germline lookup yields CDR1 DFQATT and CDR2 SNEGSKA (reference sequence). V lost 0 bases to trimming and J lost 7 bases, with 16 bases between them. As DNA, the CDR3 is TGCAGTGCTAGAGATCCCCTGCGGGGCGTAAATTCACCCCTCCACTTT. This sequence encodes CSARDPLRGVNSPLHF.

V is TRBV6-1 and J is TRBJ1-2; 8 bases are shared with TRBD1. Germline-derived CDR1 and CDR2 are MNHNS and SASEGT. The junction had 6 bases not matched to a gene; V was cut back by 1 base and J by 8 bases. The CDR3 spans 14 residues. The CDR3 DNA is TGTGCCAGCAGTGAAGTAGGGACAGGCCGGGGCTACACCTTC. This gives the protein CASSEVGTGRGYTF.

This clonotype was recorded a few times. This rearrangement joins TRBV20-1 to TRBJ1-2, with D hard to call. CDR1 DFQATT and CDR2 SNEGSKA come from the germline V gene (reference sequence). This CDR3 contains 10 residues. Trimming cost V 4 bases and J 8 bases, with 8 bases left between them. CDR3 DNA: TGCAGTGCTACGACTCCGGGCTACACCTTC. Translating it yields CSATTPGYTF.

This clonotype has just a few counts. The chain uses TRBV6-1 and TRBJ2-1; D is undetermined. Trimming pared 2 bases from V and 7 bases from J, leaving 18 bases between. The CDR3 is 16 amino acids. The germline gives CDR1 MNHNS, CDR2 SASEGT. CDR3 nucleotide sequence: TGTGCCAGCAGTGAACCCTACCCGGACGATAGGAATGAGCAGTTCTTC. Translating it yields CASSEPYPDDRNEQFF.

This chain links TRBV6-1 with TRBJ1-2; D unclear. This CDR3 has 14 amino acids. Germline CDR1 reads MNHNS; CDR2 reads SASEGT. Trimming removed 5 bases at V and 4 bases at J, with 14 bases between. The CDR3 reads CASSQDLIGYGYTF. The CDR3 region has the DNA TGTGCCAGCAGTCAGGATTTGATAGGCTATGGCTACACCTTC.

Comments on this clonotype: At one boundary the junction diverges from the germline segment, which might be a read error. This chain joins TRBV20-1 and TRBJ2-1, with D possibly TRBD2 on 6 matching bases. CDR1 DFQATT and CDR2 SNEGSKA come from the germline V gene (reference sequence). CDR3 length: 14 residues. The CDR3 DNA reads as TGCAGTGCCAGAGGCAGGAGGGGAAACAATGAGCAGTTCTTC. It translates to CSARGRRGNNEQFF.

This clonotype has more than one count but fewer than ten. The V call is TRBV5-1, the J call TRBJ2-7; D is uncertain. The ends were cut back, 0 bases at V and 2 bases at J, with 12 bases in the middle. Germline V gene sequence: CDR1 SGHRS, CDR2 YFSETQ. This CDR3 has 15 amino acids. The CDR3: CASSLVFGQTYEQYF. Here the CDR3 DNA reads TGCGCCAGCAGCTTGGTTTTCGGGCAGACCTACGAGCAGTACTTC.

With regard to this clonotype: Since no conserved phenylalanine or tryptophan closes the CDR3, a read error is the likely cause. This rearrangement joins TRBV4-1 to TRBJ2-7; 10 nucleotides agree with TRBD2. CDR1 MGHRA and CDR2 YSYEKL come from the germline V gene. J was trimmed by 1 base and V by 1 base; bases with no gene match: 4. The length of the CDR3 is 16 residues. The CDR3 sequence is CASSQGASGSSYEQYI. Here the CDR3 DNA reads TGCGCCAGCAGCCAAGGGGCTAGCGGGAGTTCCTACGAGCAGTACATC.

This clonotype was recorded only once. The chain employs TRBV3-1 and TRBJ2-5; D unresolved. V was cut by 7 bases and J by 7 bases, with 13 bases left in between. Germline V CDR1 and CDR2: LGHDT, YNNKEL (reference sequence). The CDR3 covers 12 residues. The CDR3, as DNA: TGTGCCAGCAACCTAAGAGAAGGGACCCAGTACTTC. Protein product: CASNLREGTQYF.

The V call is TRBV2, the J call TRBJ2-5, with 10 bases that match TRBD1. The J call may be incorrect, as the DNA end agrees better with TRBJ2-7. The CDR3 is made up of 15 amino acids. Germline lookup yields CDR1 SNHLY and CDR2 FYNNEI. This chain's CDR3 is CASRGGTGAEYEQYF. The CDR3 DNA reads TGTGCCAGCAGGGGGGGGACAGGGGCCGAATACGAGCAGTACTTC.

A single count supports this clonotype. The rearrangement links TRBV14 to TRBJ1-1, with 7 bases matching TRBD1. The CDR3 loop spans 14 amino acids. V trimming: 4 bases; J trimming: 6 bases; junction bases outside the gene matches: 8. From germline, CDR1 is SGHDN and CDR2 FVKESK. The CDR3 here is CASSLQQGMSEAFF. The CDR3 region has the DNA TGTGCCAGCAGCCTCCAACAGGGGATGTCTGAAGCTTTCTTT.

The chain recombines TRBV12-3 or TRBV12-4 with TRBJ2-7; TRBD1 might be the D (6 bases). V was clipped by 4 bases and J by 6 bases, with 16 bases between them. This CDR3 has 14 residues. CDR3 coding DNA: TGTGCCAGCAGTTCCAGAAGGGGGTGGCGCGAGCAGTACTTC. As protein: CASSSRRGWREQYF.

The chain combines TRBV7-2 with TRBJ2-5; possible D gene TRBD2, 6 bases. TRBJ2-7 matches the DNA end more closely, so the J call is doubtful. Germline values: CDR1 SGHTA, CDR2 FQGNSA. This CDR3 comprises 15 residues. In DNA form, the CDR3 reads TGTGCCAGCAGCTTAAATGGCCCGGACTACGGCGAGCAGTACTTC. Amino acids: CASSLNGPDYGEQYF.

This clonotype has a handful of counts. The chain recombines TRBV20-1 with TRBJ2-5; no clear D gene. CDR1 and CDR2 from the germline V gene are DFQATT and SNEGSKA (reference sequence). V lost 6 bases to trimming and J lost 5 bases, with 10 bases between them. The CDR3 loop spans 11 amino acids. The CDR3 DNA sequence: TGCAGTGCCCGGTGGATGGAGACCCAGTACTTC. Protein product: CSARWMETQYF.